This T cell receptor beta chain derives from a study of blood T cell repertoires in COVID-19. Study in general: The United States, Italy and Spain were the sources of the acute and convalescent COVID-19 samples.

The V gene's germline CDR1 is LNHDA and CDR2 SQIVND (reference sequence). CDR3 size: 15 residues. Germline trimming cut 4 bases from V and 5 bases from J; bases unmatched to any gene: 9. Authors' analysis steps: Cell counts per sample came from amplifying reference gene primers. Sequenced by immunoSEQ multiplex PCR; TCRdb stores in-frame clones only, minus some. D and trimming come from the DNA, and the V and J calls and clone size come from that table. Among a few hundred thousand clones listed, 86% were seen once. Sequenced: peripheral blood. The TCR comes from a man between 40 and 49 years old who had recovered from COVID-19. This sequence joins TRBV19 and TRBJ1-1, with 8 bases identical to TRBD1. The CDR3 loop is CASSSVGQGGTEAFF. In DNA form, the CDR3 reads TGTGCCAGTAGTAGCGTCGGACAGGGAGGTACTGAAGCTTTCTTT.